Each of the 30 T cell receptor beta chains below was sequenced from the same sample in a study of OX40 agonist ivuxolimab in advanced cancers. TCRdb keeps only in-frame clones here, not all; method: immunoSEQ multiplex PCR. The sample lists around 78,000 clones, roughly 80% occurring once. The material sequenced was CD4+ or CD8+ T cells sorted from blood, taken in a trial of the OX40 agonist ivuxolimab. These receptors were collected from an adult with an advanced solid tumor such as melanoma, head and neck, liver or kidney cancer.

This sequence joins TRBV7-9 and TRBJ1-6; D is unclear. V dropped 1 base and J dropped 9 bases, with 13 bases sitting between them. This CDR3 is 15 amino acids long. Germline CDR1 and CDR2: SEHNR and FQNEAQ (reference sequence). The CDR3, as DNA: TGTGCCAGCAGCTTAGAACATCCAGGTGGTTCACCCCTCCACTTT. As protein: CASSLEHPGGSPLHF.

The sample holds one count of this clone. This chain uses TRBV5-1 with TRBJ1-1; TRBD1 agrees at 7 bases. This CDR3 comprises 14 residues. The V segment lost 5 bases and the J segment 5 bases; nucleotides outside the gene matches: 9. Per the germline V gene, CDR1 is SGHRS and CDR2 is YFSETQ. The CDR3 sequence is CASRLTGEGTEAFF. The CDR3 DNA follows: TGCGCCAGCAGATTAACAGGGGAGGGTACTGAAGCTTTCTTT.

The J gene is TRBJ2-2, the V gene TRBV29-1, with D hard to call. Germline V gene lookup returns CDR1 SQVTM and CDR2 ANQGSEA. The CDR3 length is 13 residues. V lost 4 bases to trimming and J lost 4 bases, with 10 bases between them. The CDR3 loop reads CSVAPRGTGELFF. In DNA form, the CDR3 reads TGCAGCGTTGCACCCCGAGGCACCGGGGAGCTGTTTTTT.

The gene calls are TRBV6-5 and TRBJ1-5; D ambiguous. Germline V gene data show CDR1 as MNHEY and CDR2 as SVGAGI. This CDR3 region has 13 residues. V lost 6 bases and J 3 bases, leaving 9 bases between the germline ends. CDR3 sequence: CASRPSPNQPQHF. In DNA form, the CDR3 reads TGTGCCAGCAGACCTTCACCCAATCAGCCCCAGCATTTT.

The genes are TRBV7-9 and TRBJ1-1; the D is unclear. Trimming stripped 2 bases from V and 4 bases from J, with 11 bases between. The CDR3 spans 14 residues. The V gene's germline CDR1 is SEHNR and CDR2 FQNEAQ (reference sequence). CDR3 coding DNA: TGTGCCAGCAGCTTATCTATCGGTTCCACTGAAGCTTTCTTT. This translates into CASSLSIGSTEAFF.

The chain uses TRBV9 and TRBJ1-1; TRBD1 matches 8 bases. The CDR3 consists of 14 residues. J was trimmed by 4 bases and V by 7 bases; bases with no gene match: 9. Germline V gene sequence: CDR1 SGDLS, CDR2 YYNGEE. In DNA form, the CDR3 reads TGTGCCAGCGGCTTCTTACAGGGGGGCACTGAAGCTTTCTTT. Translation: CASGFLQGGTEAFF.

With regard to this clone: The junction shows a germline mismatch at one end, possibly a read error. Here the CDR3 reads CASSEVKRMADAQYF. The CDR3 DNA follows: TGTGCCAGCAGTGAAGTGAAGAGAATGGCAGATGCGCAGTATTTT. The V gene is TRBV2, the J gene TRBJ2-3; no firm D call. The CDR3 has 15 amino acids. CDR1 and CDR2 (germline): SNHLY, FYNNEI.

The rearrangement joins TRBV27 to TRBJ2-1, with TRBD1 matching over 9 bases. Looked up from germline, CDR1 is MNHEY and CDR2 is SMNVEV (reference sequence). The CDR3 totals 15 residues. The V gene end was trimmed by 3 bases and the J gene end by 9 bases; junction bases not matched to a gene: 9. CDR3 DNA: TGTGCCAGCAGTTTTTGGGTGACAGGGGGTAGTGAGCAGTTCTTC. It codes for CASSFWVTGGSEQFF.

The chain joins TRBV19 to TRBJ1-5; TRBD1 might be the D (5 bases). Trimming removed 0 bases from V and 3 bases from J, with 9 bases in between. CDR1 is LNHDA and CDR2 is SQIVND in the germline V gene (reference sequence). This CDR3 region has 15 residues. CDR3 sequence: CASSIERDHNQPQHF. Here the CDR3 DNA reads TGTGCCAGTAGTATAGAACGGGACCACAATCAGCCCCAGCATTTT.

V and J are TRBV6-6 and TRBJ2-5, with D possibly being TRBD2 (5 bases). Per the germline V gene, CDR1 is MNHNY and CDR2 is SVGAGI (reference sequence). V was trimmed by 8 bases and J by 11 bases, leaving 15 bases between them. There are 11 residues in the CDR3. CDR3 bases: TGTGCCAGCGGAGGATACGAGGAGCAGTACTTC. Amino acid sequence: CASGGYEEQYF.

The CDR3 is CSVRTGTSPSEQYF. The CDR3 DNA follows: TGCAGCGTTAGGACCGGGACATCCCCCTCCGAGCAGTACTTC. This chain connects TRBV29-1 to TRBJ2-7; the D gene is possibly TRBD1 (6 bases). Trimming shortened V by 5 bases and J by 6 bases, and 20 bases separated the two germline ends. CDR1 is SQVTM, CDR2 ANQGSEA, per germline. This CDR3 has 14 amino acids.

This sequence joins TRBV10-3 and TRBJ2-7, with 10 bases that match TRBD1. V lost 6 bases and J lost 5; bases outside the gene matches: 7. CDR1 and CDR2 (germline): ENHRY, SYGVKD. The CDR3 is 14 amino acids. CDR3 sequence reads: CAIRLGQGDNEQYF. The CDR3 DNA reads TGTGCCATCAGACTCGGACAGGGGGATAACGAGCAGTACTTC.

This chain joins TRBV21-1 and TRBJ2-7; the table's D call of TRBD2 was not tested on the DNA. TRBV21-1 is shown as a pseudogene. The CDR3 has 16 residues. CDR3 amino acids: CASSKKRLAEAYEQYF. Written as DNA, the CDR3 is TGTGCCAGCAGCAAAAAGCGACTAGCGGAGGCCTACGAGCAGTACTTC.

V and J are TRBV6-5 and TRBJ1-2, with TRBD1 matching 11 bases. The V segment lost 2 bases and the J segment 6 bases; nucleotides outside the gene matches: 5. The germline gives CDR1 MNHEY, CDR2 SVGAGI. The CDR3 totals 15 residues. The CDR3 loop is CASSYGGTGGHGYTF. DNA for the CDR3: TGTGCCAGCAGTTACGGGGGGACAGGGGGGCATGGCTACACCTTC.

V gene TRBV13 combines with J gene TRBJ2-3; D gene uncertain. Trimming took 2 bases from V and 6 from J, leaving 6 bases between them. The V gene's germline CDR1 is PRHDT and CDR2 FYEKMQ (reference sequence). The CDR3 covers 12 residues. The CDR3 spells CASSLIGDTQYF. CDR3 coding DNA: TGTGCCAGCAGCTTAATAGGGGATACGCAGTATTTT. Using reference TRBV13 and TRBJ2-3 for the parts outside the CDR3, the full variable domain is AAGVIQSPRHLIKEKRETATLKCYPIPRHDTVYWYQQGPGQDPQFLISFYEKMQSDKGSIPDRFSAQQFSDYHSELNMSSLELGDSALYFCASSLIGDTQYFGPGTRLTVL.

V usage is TRBV18 and J usage is TRBJ1-5; TRBD1 aligns across 8 bases. The trim removed 4 bases at V and 0 bases at J, leaving 2 bases unmatched. Germline CDR1 reads KGHSH; CDR2 reads LQKENI. The CDR3 sequence is 15 residues long. The CDR3 DNA reads as TGTGCCAGCTCACTCGGACAGGGTAGCAATCAGCCCCAGCATTTT. Translating it yields CASSLGQGSNQPQHF.

The chain combines TRBV18 with TRBJ1-3; D unclear. The length of the CDR3 is 15 residues. With 0 bases removed from V and 0 bases from J, the gap between germline ends came to 6 bases. The V gene's germline CDR1 is KGHSH and CDR2 LQKENI. CDR3 in DNA: TGTGCCAGCTCACCACCTTTTCACTCTGGAAACACCATATATTTT. Translated, it gives CASSPPFHSGNTIYF.

V and J are TRBV4-2 and TRBJ1-1; D gene unclear. Per germline, CDR1 LGHNA and CDR2 YNFKEQ. This CDR3 contains 13 residues. V shed 0 bases and J shed 6 bases, with 8 bases lying between them. The CDR3 reads CASSQEIEAEAFF. In DNA, the CDR3 is TGTGCCAGCAGCCAAGAGATTGAGGCTGAAGCTTTCTTT.

This chain connects TRBV2 to TRBJ2-3, with 7 nucleotides matching TRBD1. V shed 7 bases, J shed 2 bases, and the junction held 3 bases outside the gene matches. The CDR3 totals 13 residues. From germline, CDR1 is SNHLY and CDR2 FYNNEI. CDR3 nucleotides: TGTGCCAGCAACGGACAGGCCACAGATACGCAGTATTTT. Translating it yields CASNGQATDTQYF.

This clone was picked up a small number of times. V and J are TRBV29-1 and TRBJ2-6; D gene unclear. Trimming shortened V by 5 bases and J by 2 bases, and 4 bases separated the two germline ends. Germline CDR1 is SQVTM and CDR2 is ANQGSEA. This CDR3 has 12 residues. The CDR3 loop reads CSVSTGANVLTF. In DNA, the CDR3 is TGCAGCGTTAGTACTGGGGCCAACGTCCTGACTTTC.

This clone was found a few times. The J gene is TRBJ2-7, the V gene TRBV10-3, with D uncertain. This CDR3 contains 15 residues. V gave up 2 bases and J gave up 4 bases, with 15 bases separating them. Germline lookup yields CDR1 ENHRY and CDR2 SYGVKD. CDR3 nucleotides: TGTGCCATCAGTGAGGCCCCGGGCCCCCTTTACGAGCAGTACTTC. This encodes CAISEAPGPLYEQYF.

J is TRBJ2-1 and V is TRBV9; TRBD2 aligns across 15 bases. The CDR3 is made up of 21 amino acids. Germline CDR1 reads SGDLS; CDR2 reads YYNGEE. Trimming at V came to 4 bases and at J to 0 bases, leaving 14 bases not matched to a gene. As DNA, the CDR3 is TGTGCCAGCAGCACCGGGACTAGCGGGAGGCTGGGGCCAAGCTCCTACAATGAGCAGTTCTTC. This codes for CASSTGTSGRLGPSSYNEQFF.

This chain joins TRBV11-1 and TRBJ2-3, with D perhaps TRBD2 (5 bases). V was cut by 1 base and J by 0 bases, with 11 bases left in between. The CDR3 loop spans 16 amino acids. CDR1 is SGHAT, CDR2 FQDESV, per germline (reference sequence). This chain's CDR3 is CASSLGLAESTDTQYF. CDR3 bases: TGTGCCAGCAGCTTAGGCCTAGCAGAAAGCACAGATACGCAGTATTTT.

The gene calls are TRBV9 and TRBJ2-3, with 8 bases that match TRBD2. This CDR3 is built from 14 residues. The germline V gene encodes CDR1 SGDLS and CDR2 YYNGEE. Losses at the gene ends were 7 bases for V and 1 base for J; bases not matched to a gene: 5. As DNA, the CDR3 is TGTGCCAGCGGGGTTAGCGGGGGCACAGATACGCAGTATTTT. Translated: CASGVSGGTDTQYF.

The V call is TRBV4-2, the J call TRBJ2-3, with TRBD2 matching 7 bases. CDR3 length: 18 residues. Germline V gene sequence: CDR1 LGHNA, CDR2 YNFKEQ. V lost 5 bases, J lost 1 base, and 15 bases stayed unmatched. CDR3 DNA sequence: TGTGCCAGCAGCTTACCCGGAGTAAATCGGGGGGGCACAGATACGCAGTATTTT. As protein: CASSLPGVNRGGTDTQYF.

This clone was detected once. The J gene is TRBJ2-7, the V gene TRBV4-1, with a tentative D call TRBD2 (5 bases). The CDR3 totals 17 residues. Per germline, CDR1 MGHRA and CDR2 YSYEKL. Trimming removed 0 bases from V and 0 bases from J, with 15 bases in between. The CDR3 loop is CASSQDGEGLFSYEQYF. The CDR3 nucleotides are TGCGCCAGCAGCCAAGACGGTGAGGGCCTTTTCTCCTACGAGCAGTACTTC.

The rearrangement uses TRBV5-8 and TRBJ2-4; TRBD2 matches 7 bases. Germline CDR1 is SGHTS and CDR2 is YDEGEE. The CDR3 totals 13 residues. After removal of 4 bases from V and 9 bases from J, the junction contained 7 bases not matched to a gene. CDR3 sequence reads: CASSRMGEGIQYF. CDR3 DNA sequence: TGTGCCAGCAGCCGGATGGGGGAGGGCATTCAGTACTTC.

This chain links TRBV11-2 with TRBJ2-7, with D perhaps TRBD1 or TRBD2 (6 bases each). CDR1 and CDR2 from the germline V gene are SGHAT and FQNNGV. Trimming took off 2 bases at V and 4 bases at J, with 18 bases between the two ends. The CDR3 length is 16 residues. CDR3 sequence: CASSLTLGRGEYEQYF. CDR3 DNA: TGTGCCAGCAGCTTAACTTTAGGTAGGGGGGAATACGAGCAGTACTTC.

The genes are TRBV11-3 and TRBJ2-5, with unresolved D. Looked up from germline, CDR1 is SGHNT and CDR2 is YENEEA. This CDR3 spans 13 amino acids. V was pared by 1 base and J by 0 bases, with 3 bases between. The CDR3 protein is CASSLADQETQYF. CDR3 DNA sequence: TGTGCCAGCAGCTTAGCAGACCAAGAGACCCAGTACTTC.

The chain couples TRBV18 to TRBJ1-1, with no clear D. Germline loops: CDR1 KGHSH, CDR2 LQKENI. Trimming took 0 bases from V and 0 from J, leaving 2 bases between them. The CDR3 runs 13 residues. CDR3 sequence reads: CASSPPVNTEAFF. The DNA for the CDR3 is TGTGCCAGCTCACCACCGGTGAACACTGAAGCTTTCTTT.